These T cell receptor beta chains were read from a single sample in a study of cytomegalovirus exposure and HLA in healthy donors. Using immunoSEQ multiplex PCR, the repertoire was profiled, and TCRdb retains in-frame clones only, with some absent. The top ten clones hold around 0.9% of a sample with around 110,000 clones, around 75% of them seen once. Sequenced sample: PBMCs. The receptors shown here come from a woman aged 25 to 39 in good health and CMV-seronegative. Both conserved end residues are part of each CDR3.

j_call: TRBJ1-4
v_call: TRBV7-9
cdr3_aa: CASSPSARGNEKLFF

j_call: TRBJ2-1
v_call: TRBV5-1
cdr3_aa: CASSNVLAGFAEQFF

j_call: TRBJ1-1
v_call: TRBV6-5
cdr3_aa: CASSYRQRAEAFF

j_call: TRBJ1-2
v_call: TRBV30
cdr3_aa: CAWSGGIQSGYTF

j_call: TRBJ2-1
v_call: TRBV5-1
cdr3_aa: CASSPSGQYYNEQFF

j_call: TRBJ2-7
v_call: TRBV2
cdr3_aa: CASKRDNTGGKGYEQYF

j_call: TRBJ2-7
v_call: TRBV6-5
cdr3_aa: CASSYALTGFSNEQYF

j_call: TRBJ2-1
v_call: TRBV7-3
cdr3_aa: CASSPRRGGGEQFF

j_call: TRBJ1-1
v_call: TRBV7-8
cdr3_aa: CASSLGSDTEAFF

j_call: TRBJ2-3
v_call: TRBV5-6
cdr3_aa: CASSLIRELVNTQYF

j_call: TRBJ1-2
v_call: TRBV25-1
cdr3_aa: CASSDKVSGYGYTF

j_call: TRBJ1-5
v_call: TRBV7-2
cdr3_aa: CASSLVGRGIDQPQHF

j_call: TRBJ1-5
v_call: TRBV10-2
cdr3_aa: CASAPRGNQPQHF

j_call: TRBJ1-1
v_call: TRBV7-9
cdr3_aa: CASSLTGITTEAFF